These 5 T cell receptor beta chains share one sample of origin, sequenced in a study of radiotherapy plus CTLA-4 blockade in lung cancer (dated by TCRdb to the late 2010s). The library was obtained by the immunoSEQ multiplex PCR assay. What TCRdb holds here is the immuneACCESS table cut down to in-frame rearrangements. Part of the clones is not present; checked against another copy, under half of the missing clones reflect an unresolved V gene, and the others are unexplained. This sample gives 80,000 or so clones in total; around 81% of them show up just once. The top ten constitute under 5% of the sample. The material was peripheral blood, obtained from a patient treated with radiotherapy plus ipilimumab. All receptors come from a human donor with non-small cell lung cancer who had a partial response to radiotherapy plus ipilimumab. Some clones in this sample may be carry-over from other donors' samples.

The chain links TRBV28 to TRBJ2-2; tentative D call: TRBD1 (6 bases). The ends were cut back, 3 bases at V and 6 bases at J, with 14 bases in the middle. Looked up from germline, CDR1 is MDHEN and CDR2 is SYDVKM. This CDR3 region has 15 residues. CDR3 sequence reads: CASSFRGSWAGELFF. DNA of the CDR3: TGTGCCAGCAGTTTCAGGGGAAGTTGGGCCGGGGAGCTGTTTTTT.

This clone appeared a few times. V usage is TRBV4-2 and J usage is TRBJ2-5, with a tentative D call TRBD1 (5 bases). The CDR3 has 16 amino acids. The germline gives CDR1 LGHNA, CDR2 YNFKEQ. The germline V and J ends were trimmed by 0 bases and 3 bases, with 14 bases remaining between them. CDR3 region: CASSQDFMQGEETQYF. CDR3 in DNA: TGTGCCAGCAGCCAAGATTTTATGCAGGGTGAAGAGACCCAGTACTTC.

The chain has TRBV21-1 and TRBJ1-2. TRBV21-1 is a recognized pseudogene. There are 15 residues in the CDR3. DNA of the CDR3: TGTGCCAGCAGCAAAGGGCGGGGAGGCAACTATGGCTACACCTTC. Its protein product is CASSKGRGGNYGYTF.

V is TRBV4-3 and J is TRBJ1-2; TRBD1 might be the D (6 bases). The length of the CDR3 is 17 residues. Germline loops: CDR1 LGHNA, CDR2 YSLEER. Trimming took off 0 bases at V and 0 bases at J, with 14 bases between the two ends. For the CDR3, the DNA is TGCGCCAGCAGCCAAGATGGTGGGGGACACCCTAACTATGGCTACACCTTC. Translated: CASSQDGGGHPNYGYTF.

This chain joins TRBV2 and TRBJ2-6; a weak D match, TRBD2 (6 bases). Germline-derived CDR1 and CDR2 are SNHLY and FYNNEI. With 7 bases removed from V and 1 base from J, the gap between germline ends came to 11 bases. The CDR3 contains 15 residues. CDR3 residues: CASTVRGSGANVLTF. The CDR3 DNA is TGTGCCAGCACGGTCCGGGGGTCTGGGGCCAACGTCCTGACTTTC.